The 21 T cell receptor beta chains in this list originate from one sample, sequenced in a study of CD8+ T cells in alopecia areata. The treatment is: oral pan-JAK inhibitor, 5-10 mg twice daily. Following RNA extraction, reverse transcription yielded cDNA that acted as the sequencing template. This table comes from immunoSEQ multiplex PCR, and its TCRdb copy is limited to in-frame clones, with some not included. This table holds more than 200,000 clones, under 70% found once. Sequencing used CD4+ T cells sorted from blood, obtained between weeks 44 and 45, from a patient treated with tofacitinib. The receptors originated from a human donor with alopecia areata.

The rearrangement joins TRBV6-1 to TRBJ1-1; D gene unclear. Germline CDR1 reads MNHNS; CDR2 reads SASEGT. V gave up 6 bases and J gave up 1 base, with 9 bases separating them. The CDR3 sequence is 13 residues long. The CDR3 coding sequence is TGTGCCAGCAGCCCTACTAGGAACACTGAAGCTTTCTTT. This encodes CASSPTRNTEAFF.

This clone was seen a single time. The V gene is TRBV30, the J gene TRBJ1-2; the D gene is possibly TRBD1 (5 bases). The germline CDR1 and CDR2 sequences are GTSNPN and SVGIG (reference sequence). The CDR3 has 15 residues. The V and J ends lost 3 bases and 5 bases respectively, with 19 bases between them. Written as DNA, the CDR3 is TGTGCCTGGAGCGGGTTAGGGGAGCAAATGTATGGCTACACCTTC. It is translated as CAWSGLGEQMYGYTF.

The chain links TRBV4-3 to TRBJ1-6, with a weak D call TRBD1 (5 bases). The length of the CDR3 is 14 residues. Germline loops: CDR1 LGHNA, CDR2 YSLEER. With 2 bases removed from V and 9 bases from J, the gap between germline ends came to 11 bases. CDR3 in amino acids: CASSQLTAVSPLHF. CDR3 DNA sequence: TGCGCCAGCAGCCAATTGACAGCTGTTTCACCCCTCCACTTT.

The chain links TRBV15 to TRBJ2-1; TRBD2 agrees at 7 bases. Germline trimming cut 1 base from V and 6 bases from J; bases unmatched to any gene: 6. Germline lookup yields CDR1 LNHNV and CDR2 YYDKDF (reference sequence). The CDR3 loop spans 15 amino acids. The CDR3 DNA reads TGTGCCACCAGCAGAGCGGGGGGAGTTATCAATGAGCAGTTCTTC. Translation: CATSRAGGVINEQFF.

The chain carries TRBV14 and TRBJ2-3; 7 nucleotides line up with TRBD1. CDR3 length equals 17 residues. V was pared by 1 base and J by 5 bases, with 12 bases of the junction left unmatched. Germline loops: CDR1 SGHDN, CDR2 FVKESK. In DNA, the CDR3 is TGTGCCAGCAGCCAAGCCCGACAGGGAGTGGATCGAGATACGCAGTATTTT. It yields the protein CASSQARQGVDRDTQYF.

This clone was found a few times. The chain has TRBV10-3 and TRBJ2-7; no clear D. V lost 7 bases to trimming and J lost 1 base, with 11 bases between them. Germline loops: CDR1 ENHRY, CDR2 SYGVKD. This CDR3 has 13 amino acids. As DNA, the CDR3 is TGTGCCATCACGGAGAATCCTTCCTACGAGCAGTACTTC. This translates into CAITENPSYEQYF.

This chain uses TRBV27 with TRBJ1-6, with D possibly being TRBD1 (6 bases). V was clipped by 5 bases and J by 9 bases, with 17 bases between them. Germline lookup yields CDR1 MNHEY and CDR2 SMNVEV (reference sequence). The CDR3 runs to 15 residues. CDR3 DNA sequence: TGTGCCAGCAGTCCCCGGCAGGGGCAGGGTTCACCCCTCCACTTT. It specifies CASSPRQGQGSPLHF.

In this sample, this clone turned up a few times. CDR3: CSVRQGRPLDNEQFF. The CDR3 DNA sequence: TGCAGCGTCAGACAGGGCCGCCCGCTTGACAATGAGCAGTTCTTC. The V and J genes are TRBV29-1 and TRBJ2-1; 7 nucleotides line up with TRBD1. This CDR3 contains 15 residues. Germline trimming cut 6 bases from V and 5 bases from J; bases unmatched to any gene: 13. CDR1 is SQVTM, CDR2 ANQGSEA, per germline.

The chain has TRBV30 and TRBJ2-1; D is ambiguous. The CDR3 runs 15 residues. The V end was cut by 4 bases, the J end by 4 bases, with 17 bases between. Germline loops: CDR1 GTSNPN, CDR2 SVGIG (reference sequence). CDR3 in amino acids: CAWTRPNLGYNEQFF. DNA of the CDR3: TGTGCCTGGACGAGGCCAAATCTGGGGTACAATGAGCAGTTCTTC.

By share, this clone counts as medium-sized. The chain uses TRBV4-3 and TRBJ2-1; 14 nucleotides align to TRBD2. This CDR3 spans 17 amino acids. V shed 1 base and J 6 bases; nucleotides not matched to a gene: 5. Germline V gene data show CDR1 as LGHNA and CDR2 as YSLEER. The CDR3 loop is CASSQAATSGGANEQFF. CDR3 sequence (DNA): TGCGCCAGCAGCCAAGCCGCGACTAGCGGGGGGGCCAATGAGCAGTTCTTC.

This clone turned up a few times. The chain couples TRBV29-1 to TRBJ1-1; 9 bases fit TRBD1. Per germline, CDR1 SQVTM and CDR2 ANQGSEA. The CDR3 runs to 12 residues. The ends lost 7 bases at V and 4 bases at J; junction bases unmatched: 4. CDR3 in DNA: TGCAGCGGCGGACAGGGGAGCACTGAAGCTTTCTTT. Its protein is CSGGQGSTEAFF.

This clone was recorded a few times. The J gene is TRBJ2-7, the V gene TRBV23-1; D unresolved. TRBV23-1 is an ORF, with its function uncertain. This CDR3 spans 14 amino acids. Trimming shortened V by 8 bases and J by 2 bases, and 16 bases separated the two germline ends. The DNA for the CDR3 is TGCGCCAGCGGGTCAGAAGGGTTCACCTACGAGCAGTACTTC. Translating gives CASGSEGFTYEQYF.

The rearrangement uses TRBV27 and TRBJ2-6; D is unresolved. CDR1 MNHEY and CDR2 SMNVEV come from the germline V gene (reference sequence). With 5 bases removed from V and 4 bases from J, the gap between germline ends came to 15 bases. The length of the CDR3 is 16 residues. The CDR3 nucleotides read TGTGCCAGCAGTGCCGCCTCGCTCTTGGGGGCCAACGTCCTGACTTTC. Encoded protein: CASSAASLLGANVLTF.

The V and J genes are TRBV4-3 and TRBJ2-5; D possibly corresponds to TRBD2 (6 bases). Germline V gene lookup returns CDR1 LGHNA and CDR2 YSLEER. The CDR3 runs 15 residues. Trimming took 1 base from V and 3 from J, leaving 12 bases between them. The CDR3 is CASSQALREEETQYF. CDR3 DNA sequence: TGCGCCAGCAGCCAAGCCCTAAGGGAGGAAGAGACCCAGTACTTC.

This clone was observed at least ten times. CDR3 nucleotide sequence: TGTGCTAGTGGTTTGGTATCGGGGGGAGCGGGGGAGCTCAATGAGCAGTTCTTC. Protein: CASGLVSGGAGELNEQFF. The V call is TRBV12-5, the J call TRBJ2-1, with 8 bases matching TRBD2. Trimming cost V 0 bases and J 6 bases; bases outside gene matches: 13. Germline V gene lookup returns CDR1 LGHNT and CDR2 FRNRAP. The CDR3 length is 18 residues. Full variable domain (remainder filled in from reference TRBV12-5 and TRBJ2-1): DARVTQTPRHKVTEMGQEVTMRCQPILGHNTVFWYRQTMMQGLELLAYFRNRAPLDDSGMPKDRFSAEMPDATLATLKIQPSEPRDSAVYFCASGLVSGGAGELNEQFFGPGTRLTVL.

The chain joins TRBV29-1 to TRBJ1-2, with 8 bases matching TRBD1. This CDR3 has 13 amino acids. CDR1 SQVTM and CDR2 ANQGSEA come from the germline V gene. V lost 3 bases to trimming and J lost 5 bases; unmatched junction nucleotides: 5. The CDR3 region is CSVEGQAGYGYTF. The CDR3, as DNA: TGCAGCGTTGAGGGACAGGCTGGGTATGGCTACACCTTC.

V is TRBV4-3 and J is TRBJ2-1, with D uncertain. This CDR3 is built from 13 residues. Trimming pared 0 bases from V and 7 bases from J, leaving 7 bases between. The V gene's germline CDR1 is LGHNA and CDR2 YSLEER. The CDR3 DNA sequence: TGCGCCAGCAGCCAAGAAAAGGCGAATGAGCAGTTCTTC. Residues: CASSQEKANEQFF.

The chain uses TRBV4-2 and TRBJ2-5; TRBD1 aligns across 7 bases. V dropped 2 bases and J dropped 2; count of bases not matched to a gene: 5. The germline CDR1 and CDR2 sequences are LGHNA and YNFKEQ. The CDR3 spans 15 residues. The CDR3 sequence: CASSQRTGAQETQYF. As DNA, the CDR3 is TGTGCCAGCAGCCAACGGACAGGAGCACAAGAGACCCAGTACTTC.

As DNA, the CDR3 is TGTGCCAGCGCTTCGGGACGTGGGAAGGCTAACTATGGCTACACCTTC. Its protein product is CASASGRGKANYGYTF. The chain is built from TRBV7-2 and TRBJ1-2; perhaps TRBD1 as D (5 bases). V lost 8 bases to trimming and J lost 0 bases, with 19 bases between them. This CDR3 comprises 16 residues. The V gene's germline CDR1 is SGHTA and CDR2 FQGNSA.

This clone was recorded a few times. The chain is built from TRBV29-1 and TRBJ1-1; a weak D match, TRBD1 (6 bases). Per germline, CDR1 SQVTM and CDR2 ANQGSEA. CDR3 size: 13 residues. The ends were cut back, 6 bases at V and 6 bases at J, with 17 bases in the middle. In DNA, the CDR3 is TGCAGCGTATTGTCTCAGGGGCTGGCTGAAGCTTTCTTT. It translates to CSVLSQGLAEAFF.

This chain joins TRBV29-1 and TRBJ1-1; TRBD1 might be the D (6 bases). The CDR3 loop spans 11 amino acids. From germline, CDR1 is SQVTM and CDR2 ANQGSEA. The V and J ends lost 6 bases and 7 bases respectively, with 12 bases between them. This chain's CDR3 is CSVQQGYEAFF. The CDR3 DNA is TGCAGCGTGCAACAGGGTTATGAAGCTTTCTTT.